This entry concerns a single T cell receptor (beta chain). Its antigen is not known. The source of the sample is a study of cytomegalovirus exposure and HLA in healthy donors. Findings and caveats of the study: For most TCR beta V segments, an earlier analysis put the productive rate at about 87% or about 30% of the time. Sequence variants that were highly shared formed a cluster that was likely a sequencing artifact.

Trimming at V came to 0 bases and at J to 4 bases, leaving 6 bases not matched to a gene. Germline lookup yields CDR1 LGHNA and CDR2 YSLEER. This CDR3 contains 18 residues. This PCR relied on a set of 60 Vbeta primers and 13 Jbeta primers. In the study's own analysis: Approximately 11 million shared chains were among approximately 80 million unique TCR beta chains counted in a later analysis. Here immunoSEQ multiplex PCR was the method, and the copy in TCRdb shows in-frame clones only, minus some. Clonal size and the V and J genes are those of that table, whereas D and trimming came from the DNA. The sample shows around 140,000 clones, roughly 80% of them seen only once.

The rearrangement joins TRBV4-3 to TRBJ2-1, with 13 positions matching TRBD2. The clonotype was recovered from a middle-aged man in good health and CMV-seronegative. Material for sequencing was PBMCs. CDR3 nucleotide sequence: TGCGCCAGCAGCCAAGAACTAGCGGGAGGGCTTATGTACAATGAGCAGTTCTTC. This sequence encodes CASSQELAGGLMYNEQFF.